The 14 T cell receptor beta chains below come from one sample, sequenced in a study of blood T cell repertoires in COVID-19. Assay used: immunoSEQ multiplex PCR; TCRdb lists only in-frame clones, some missing. The sample includes about 210,000 clones, roughly 80% seen only once; the top ten take about 2.7%. Sequencing used peripheral blood. The receptors derive from a woman aged 35 to 49 with active or convalescent COVID-19.

In its sample, this clone was seen once. This sequence joins TRBV19 and TRBJ1-5, with D perhaps TRBD1 (5 bases). The germline gives CDR1 LNHDA, CDR2 SQIVND (reference sequence). The ends were cut back, 6 bases at V and 0 bases at J, with 18 bases in the middle. CDR3 size: 17 residues. CDR3 loop: CASRPGSGTYSNQPQHF. The CDR3 bases are TGTGCCAGTAGACCCGGGAGTGGGACGTATAGCAATCAGCCCCAGCATTTT.

Only a few counts were recorded for this clone. This sample also contains other DNA sequences that code for the same CDR3. The chain is built from TRBV7-9 and TRBJ2-1; D ambiguous. The CDR3 contains 14 residues. The germline V and J ends were trimmed by 5 bases and 3 bases, with 11 bases remaining between them. The germline CDR1 and CDR2 sequences are SEHNR and FQNEAQ (reference sequence). CDR3 in DNA: TGTGCCAGCAGCCCCGCGCAGGACTACAATGAGCAGTTCTTC. This codes for CASSPAQDYNEQFF.

This chain links TRBV10-3 with TRBJ2-1; D is unresolved. Germline values: CDR1 ENHRY, CDR2 SYGVKD. CDR3 length: 16 residues. The germline V and J ends were trimmed by 3 bases and 2 bases, with 14 bases remaining between them. This CDR3 is CAISEETVAAYNEQFF. The CDR3 DNA reads as TGTGCCATCAGTGAAGAAACGGTAGCTGCCTACAATGAGCAGTTCTTC.

The V call is TRBV4-2, the J call TRBJ2-2; 7 nucleotides align to TRBD1. The CDR3 loop spans 16 amino acids. After removal of 4 bases from V and 4 bases from J, the junction contained 9 bases not matched to a gene. Germline V gene lookup returns CDR1 LGHNA and CDR2 YNFKEQ. CDR3 sequence: CASSRDTGAGTGELFF. CDR3 nucleotides: TGTGCCAGCAGCCGGGATACAGGGGCTGGCACCGGGGAGCTGTTTTTT.

This clone appeared a single time. CDR3 nucleotide sequence: TGTGCCAGCAGCGCCGGGAGTGGGTCCTACAATGAGCAGTTCTTC. Translating gives CASSAGSGSYNEQFF. The gene calls are TRBV9 and TRBJ2-1; possibly TRBD2 for D (6 bases). The CDR3 runs to 15 residues. CDR1 and CDR2 from the germline V gene are SGDLS and YYNGEE. V was trimmed by 3 bases and J by 1 base, leaving 11 bases between them.

The chain employs TRBV5-6 and TRBJ1-5; a weak D match, TRBD1 (6 bases). Trimming cost V 0 bases and J 6 bases, with 13 bases left between them. CDR1 SGHDT and CDR2 YYEEEE come from the germline V gene. This CDR3 is 15 amino acids long. CDR3 sequence reads: CASSLEGGGGQPQHF. DNA for the CDR3: TGTGCCAGCAGCTTGGAGGGGGGGGGCGGTCAGCCCCAGCATTTT.

This chain joins TRBV5-1 and TRBJ1-4; 10 nucleotides match TRBD1. The V gene's germline CDR1 is SGHRS and CDR2 YFSETQ. This CDR3 is 14 amino acids long. The V gene end was trimmed by 2 bases and the J gene end by 6 bases; junction bases not matched to a gene: 1. In DNA, the CDR3 is TGCGCCAGCAGCTTTGGACAGGGGGATGAAAAACTGTTTTTT. Translation gives CASSFGQGDEKLFF. Using reference TRBV5-1 and TRBJ1-4 for the parts outside the CDR3, the full variable domain is KAGVTQTPRYLIKTRGQQVTLSCSPISGHRSVSWYQQTPGQGLQFLFEYFSETQRNKGNFPGRFSGRQFSNSRSEMNVSTLELGDSALYLCASSFGQGDEKLFFGSGTQLSVL.

The rearrangement joins TRBV2 to TRBJ1-6; D not certain. The CDR3 has 15 residues. Germline V CDR1 and CDR2: SNHLY, FYNNEI. V lost 5 bases to trimming and J lost 9 bases, with 17 bases between them. The CDR3 nucleotides read TGTGCCAGCAGTCGGACTGCCCCGGGAGTTTCACCCCTCCACTTT. Translated: CASSRTAPGVSPLHF.

A single count supports this clone. This sequence joins TRBV7-2 and TRBJ1-3; 10 bases line up with TRBD1. Trimming removed 8 bases from V and 0 bases from J; junction bases left unmatched: 4. This CDR3 is 15 amino acids long. The germline CDR1 and CDR2 sequences are SGHTA and FQGNSA. In nucleotides, the CDR3 is TGTGCCAGCCGGACAGGGGGGACCTCTGGAAACACCATATATTTT. It specifies CASRTGGTSGNTIYF.

The rearrangement joins TRBV11-3 to TRBJ2-4; tentatively, D is TRBD2 (6 bases). The V end lost 0 bases, the J end lost 1 base, and 7 bases lay between the germline ends. CDR1 SGHNT and CDR2 YENEEA come from the germline V gene. The CDR3 loop spans 15 amino acids. CDR3 DNA sequence: TGTGCCAGCAGCTTAGATCGGGGGGCCAAAAACATTCAGTACTTC. Translated, it gives CASSLDRGAKNIQYF.

This clone was found once. The V call is TRBV11-3, the J call TRBJ2-5, with D possibly TRBD2 on 5 matching bases. The CDR3 is 12 residues long. V lost 6 bases and J 7 bases, leaving 12 bases between the germline ends. From germline, CDR1 is SGHNT and CDR2 YENEEA. The CDR3 region has the DNA TGTGCCAGCAGGGTCGGGGTGGGGACCCAGTACTTC. Its translation is CASRVGVGTQYF.

The chain combines TRBV18 with TRBJ1-1; D might be TRBD1 (5 bases). Trimming pared 0 bases from V and 1 base from J, leaving 9 bases between. Germline CDR1 is KGHSH and CDR2 is LQKENI. There are 15 residues in the CDR3. The CDR3 DNA is TGTGCCAGCTCACCACCGTTCGGGGGGAACACTGAAGCTTTCTTT. Amino acids: CASSPPFGGNTEAFF.

The rearrangement uses TRBV2 and TRBJ2-5; 9 bases agree with TRBD1. Germline CDR1 and CDR2: SNHLY and FYNNEI. V shed 6 bases, J shed 3 bases, and the junction held 2 bases outside the gene matches. The CDR3 is made up of 13 amino acids. In DNA form, the CDR3 reads TGTGCCAGCAGGAGGGACAGGGAAGAGACCCAGTACTTC. Translating it yields CASRRDREETQYF.

This rearrangement joins TRBV19 to TRBJ1-1; 9 nucleotides agree with TRBD1. The CDR3 length is 15 residues. J gave up 6 bases and V 5 bases, and 10 bases lay outside the gene matches. CDR1 and CDR2 (germline): LNHDA, SQIVND (reference sequence). Here the CDR3 reads CASSVRYRGLSEAFF. The CDR3 DNA sequence: TGTGCCAGTAGTGTCCGATACAGGGGGCTCTCTGAAGCTTTCTTT.